This TCR beta chain stems from a study of blood T cell repertoires in COVID-19. The CDR3 has 16 amino acids. V shed 4 bases and J 6 bases; nucleotides not matched to a gene: 10. In germline, CDR1 is MNHNS, CDR2 SASEGT. Assay: immunoSEQ multiplex PCR; the TCRdb copy retains only in-frame clones and omits some. Among just over 250,000 clones listed, approximately 88% were seen once. The specimen sequenced was peripheral blood. This clonotype was sampled from an older woman with COVID-19, enrolled during active disease. This chain links TRBV6-1 with TRBJ2-1, with 9 bases aligning to TRBD2. Here the CDR3 DNA reads TGTGCCAGCAGTGCCCCCCTAGCGGGATTGGGCAATGAGCAGTTCTTC. This sequence encodes CASSAPLAGLGNEQFF.